The rows below give T cell receptor beta chains drawn from one sample of a study of persistence of HIV-infected CD4 T cells. Their specific antigens are unknown. Method: immunoSEQ multiplex PCR; TCRdb's copy keeps in-frame clones and lacks some. The table shows tens of thousands of clones, with 70% to 80% occurring only once. Sequenced here: CD4+ T cells sorted from PBMCs after roughly 18-hour stimulation, sampled from a patient who received antiretroviral therapy. Every receptor here comes from an adult man with HIV who was CMV-seropositive. The CDR3 runs from the conserved cysteine through the conserved F or W. A D gene is named only where the DNA matches it firmly. The size of a clone is reported for some rows only, either as once, few or many, or as a class for expanded clones.

V: TRBV13
size: once
D: -
J: TRBJ1-2
CDR3: CASSSLSGTVGYGYTF
DNA: TGTGCCAGCAGCTCACTATCCGGGACGGTCGGATATGGCTACACCTTC

V: TRBV11-1
size: -
D: -
J: TRBJ2-1
CDR3: CASSSAYNEQFF
DNA: TGTGCCAGCAGCTCGGCCTACAATGAGCAGTTCTTC

V: TRBV6-1
size: few
D: -
J: TRBJ1-2
CDR3: CASSELRGDNYGYTF
DNA: TGTGCCAGCAGTGAATTACGTGGAGATAACTATGGCTACACCTTC

V: TRBV2
size: once
D: TRBD1
J: TRBJ1-1
CDR3: CASSRRQGMNTEAFF
DNA: TGTGCCAGCAGCCGTAGACAGGGGATGAACACTGAAGCTTTCTTT

V: TRBV15
size: -
D: -
J: TRBJ1-4
CDR3: CATKQFNEKLFF
DNA: TGTGCCACCAAACAGTTCAATGAAAAACTGTTTTTT

V: TRBV5-1
size: -
D: -
J: TRBJ1-4
CDR3: CASSLSLTTNEKLFF
DNA: TGCGCCAGCAGCTTGTCCCTCACAACTAATGAAAAACTGTTTTTT

V: TRBV2
size: -
D: -
J: TRBJ2-5
CDR3: CASSPDRFGETQYF
DNA: TGTGCCAGCAGTCCGGACCGTTTCGGGGAGACCCAGTACTTC

V: TRBV5-1
size: -
D: TRBD1
J: TRBJ2-7
CDR3: CASSLAGQGYEQYF
DNA: TGCGCCAGCAGCTTGGCGGGACAGGGCTACGAGCAGTACTTC

V: TRBV4-3
size: -
D: TRBD2
J: TRBJ2-4
CDR3: CASSPYLGTSGLAKNIQYF
DNA: TGCGCCAGCAGCCCTTACCTTGGGACTAGCGGTCTAGCCAAAAACATTCAGTACTTC

V: TRBV9
size: -
D: TRBD1
J: TRBJ1-2
CDR3: CARSPGGGQGAGGYTF
DNA: TGTGCCCGCAGCCCCGGGGGGGGACAGGGGGCCGGCGGCTACACCTTC

V: TRBV29-1
size: -
D: TRBD2
J: TRBJ2-3
CDR3: CSVDPRTSGVTDTQYF
DNA: TGCAGCGTTGATCCCCGGACTAGCGGCGTCACAGATACGCAGTATTTT

V: TRBV19
size: once
D: -
J: TRBJ2-7
CDR3: CASKTATGYEQYF
DNA: TGTGCCAGTAAGACGGCTACGGGCTACGAGCAGTACTTC

V: TRBV15
size: -
D: TRBD1
J: TRBJ1-5
CDR3: CATSRQGAGQPQHF
DNA: TGTGCCACCAGCAGACAGGGGGCGGGTCAGCCCCAGCATTTT

V: TRBV2
size: few
D: -
J: TRBJ1-6
CDR3: CAVQGTYNSPLHF
DNA: TGTGCCGTACAGGGAACATATAATTCACCCCTCCACTTT

V: TRBV7-2
size: once
D: -
J: TRBJ2-2
CDR3: CASSLGDLNTGELFF
DNA: TGTGCCAGCAGCTTAGGGGACCTTAACACCGGGGAGCTGTTTTTT

V: TRBV4-1
size: once
D: -
J: TRBJ1-4
CDR3: CASSKSGITNEKLFF
DNA: TGCGCCAGCAGCAAATCAGGGATTACTAATGAAAAACTGTTTTTT

V: TRBV11-2
size: -
D: -
J: TRBJ2-3
CDR3: CASSLGRSVGTSTDTQYF
DNA: TGTGCCAGCAGCTTAGGGAGGTCGGTGGGTACTAGCACAGATACGCAGTATTTT

V: TRBV6-5
size: -
D: -
J: TRBJ1-1
CDR3: CASSRSENTEAFF
DNA: TGTGCCAGCAGCAGATCGGAGAACACTGAAGCTTTCTTT

V: TRBV27
size: -
D: -
J: TRBJ2-1
CDR3: CASSLQGRSYNEQFF
DNA: TGTGCCAGCAGTCTCCAGGGGCGATCCTACAATGAGCAGTTCTTC

V: TRBV15
size: -
D: TRBD1
J: TRBJ2-5
CDR3: CATSGQGPKTQYF
DNA: TGTGCCACCAGCGGACAGGGGCCAAAGACCCAGTACTTC

V: TRBV7-6
size: few
D: TRBD1
J: TRBJ2-5
CDR3: CASSLALTGGRETQYF
DNA: TGTGCCAGCAGCTTAGCGCTCACAGGGGGCCGAGAGACCCAGTACTTC

V: TRBV19
size: -
D: TRBD1
J: TRBJ1-2
CDR3: CASSLRDRSDGYTF
DNA: TGTGCCAGTAGTCTTAGGGACAGGAGCGATGGCTACACCTTC

V: TRBV4-3
size: -
D: -
J: TRBJ2-3
CDR3: CASSQGELPDTQYF
DNA: TGCGCCAGCAGCCAAGGAGAGCTGCCAGATACGCAGTATTTT

V: TRBV10-2
size: once
D: TRBD2
J: TRBJ2-3
CDR3: CASRDRLAGGSRGDTQYF
DNA: TGCGCCAGCAGGGACCGACTAGCGGGGGGTAGTAGGGGAGATACGCAGTATTTT

V: TRBV7-9
size: -
D: -
J: TRBJ2-1
CDR3: CASSLGPFNEQFF
DNA: TGTGCCAGCAGCTTAGGACCGTTCAATGAGCAGTTCTTC

V: TRBV9
size: few
D: TRBD1
J: TRBJ2-1
CDR3: CASRQPGQGNNEQFF
DNA: TGTGCCAGCAGGCAACCGGGACAGGGGAACAATGAGCAGTTCTTC

V: TRBV19
size: -
D: -
J: TRBJ1-5
CDR3: CASRGAQGRGSSNQPQHF
DNA: TGTGCCAGTAGGGGGGCACAGGGTCGCGGGAGTAGCAATCAGCCCCAGCATTTT

V: TRBV6-2/TRBV6-3
size: -
D: -
J: TRBJ1-5
CDR3: CASSYSRLANQPQHF
DNA: TGTGCCAGCAGTTACTCGAGATTAGCAAATCAGCCCCAGCATTTT

V: TRBV7-3
size: -
D: TRBD1
J: TRBJ2-2
CDR3: CASSLRQGATGELFF
DNA: TGTGCCAGCAGCTTGAGACAGGGGGCGACCGGGGAGCTGTTTTTT

V: TRBV7-6
size: -
D: -
J: TRBJ1-1
CDR3: CASSLAAPDVWGTEAFF
DNA: TGTGCCAGCAGCTTAGCTGCCCCGGATGTCTGGGGGACTGAAGCTTTCTTT

V: TRBV29-1
size: -
D: -
J: TRBJ2-7
CDR3: CSVVLPGLTKQYF
DNA: TGCAGCGTTGTCCTTCCGGGACTCACGAAGCAGTACTTC

V: TRBV7-2
size: -
D: TRBD2
J: TRBJ2-2
CDR3: CASSPPGLASGELFF
DNA: TGTGCCAGCAGCCCGCCGGGACTAGCGAGCGGGGAGCTGTTTTTT

V: TRBV5-1
size: -
D: -
J: TRBJ2-2
CDR3: CASSPGHFTGELFF
DNA: TGCGCCAGCAGCCCGGGACACTTCACCGGGGAGCTGTTTTTT

V: TRBV19
size: -
D: TRBD1
J: TRBJ1-2
CDR3: CASSIGQGIYGYTF
DNA: TGTGCCAGTAGTATTGGACAGGGCATCTATGGCTACACCTTC

V: TRBV19
size: -
D: -
J: TRBJ2-2
CDR3: CASRPPINSGELFF
DNA: TGTGCCAGTAGACCGCCAATAAACTCCGGGGAGCTGTTTTTT

V: TRBV10-1
size: -
D: TRBD1
J: TRBJ2-4
CDR3: CASSDMDRDIQYF
DNA: TGCGCCAGCAGTGATATGGACAGGGACATTCAGTACTTC

V: TRBV14
size: few
D: -
J: TRBJ1-1
CDR3: CASSQVQNTEAFF
DNA: TGTGCCAGCAGCCAAGTTCAGAACACTGAAGCTTTCTTT

V: TRBV15
size: -
D: -
J: TRBJ1-1
CDR3: CATSIGYTEAFF
DNA: TGTGCCACCAGCATCGGATACACTGAAGCTTTCTTT

V: TRBV5-8
size: -
D: -
J: TRBJ2-7
CDR3: CASSLQFYEQYF
DNA: TGTGCCAGCAGCTTGCAGTTCTACGAGCAGTACTTC

V: TRBV5-5
size: -
D: -
J: TRBJ1-4
CDR3: CASSPRGTTDEKLFF
DNA: TGTGCCAGCAGCCCCAGAGGGACTACCGATGAAAAACTGTTTTTT

V: TRBV30
size: -
D: TRBD1
J: TRBJ1-3
CDR3: CAWSRGQGSGNTIYF
DNA: TGTGCCTGGAGCCGGGGACAGGGTTCTGGAAACACCATATATTTT

V: TRBV19
size: -
D: TRBD1
J: TRBJ1-1
CDR3: CATAPGLGQGATEAFF
DNA: TGTGCCACCGCCCCTGGTCTGGGACAGGGGGCAACTGAAGCTTTCTTT

V: TRBV18
size: -
D: TRBD2
J: TRBJ2-1
CDR3: CASSPFVPGGSYNEQFF
DNA: TGTGCCAGCTCACCCTTTGTCCCGGGGGGCTCCTACAATGAGCAGTTCTTC

V: TRBV5-1
size: few
D: TRBD1
J: TRBJ2-7
CDR3: CASSVGTGVPYEQYF
DNA: TGCGCCAGCAGCGTGGGGACAGGGGTTCCCTACGAGCAGTACTTC

V: TRBV24-1
size: few
D: -
J: TRBJ2-3
CDR3: CATSDTGWADTQYF
DNA: TGTGCCACCAGTGACACAGGGTGGGCAGATACGCAGTATTTT

V: TRBV5-5
size: -
D: -
J: TRBJ2-3
CDR3: CASSQNTDTQYF
DNA: TGTGCCAGCAGCCAGAACACAGATACGCAGTATTTT

V: TRBV4-3
size: -
D: -
J: TRBJ1-1
CDR3: CASSQISGLAEAFF
DNA: TGCGCCAGCAGCCAAATTTCAGGGCTTGCTGAAGCTTTCTTT

V: TRBV28
size: -
D: -
J: TRBJ1-3
CDR3: CASRQHSGNTIYF
DNA: TGTGCCAGCCGACAGCACTCTGGAAACACCATATATTTT

V: TRBV5-6
size: -
D: TRBD1
J: TRBJ2-7
CDR3: CASSLDRGLLF
DNA: TGTGCCAGCAGCCTGGACAGGGGACTCCTCTTC

V: TRBV7-3
size: -
D: TRBD1
J: TRBJ1-1
CDR3: CASSQDRDTEAFF
DNA: TGTGCCAGCAGCCAGGACAGGGACACTGAAGCTTTCTTT

V: TRBV19
size: once
D: TRBD1
J: TRBJ1-5
CDR3: CASSIPGGAGNQPQHF
DNA: TGTGCCAGTAGTATCCCAGGGGGCGCAGGCAATCAGCCCCAGCATTTT

V: TRBV5-4
size: medium-sized
D: TRBD1
J: TRBJ2-2
CDR3: CASTPSGQFNTGELFF
DNA: TGTGCCAGCACCCCATCGGGACAGTTTAACACCGGGGAGCTGTTTTTT

V: TRBV2
size: -
D: TRBD1
J: TRBJ1-5
CDR3: CASRVPGQGNQPQHF
DNA: TGTGCCAGCAGGGTGCCGGGACAGGGGAATCAGCCCCAGCATTTT

V: TRBV7-2
size: -
D: TRBD1
J: TRBJ1-1
CDR3: CASSFDRGRRDTEAFF
DNA: TGTGCCAGCAGCTTCGACAGGGGCCGCAGGGACACTGAAGCTTTCTTT

V: TRBV20-1
size: -
D: -
J: TRBJ1-2
CDR3: CSASVPGPVNYGYTF
DNA: TGCAGTGCTAGTGTGCCGGGACCGGTTAACTATGGCTACACCTTC